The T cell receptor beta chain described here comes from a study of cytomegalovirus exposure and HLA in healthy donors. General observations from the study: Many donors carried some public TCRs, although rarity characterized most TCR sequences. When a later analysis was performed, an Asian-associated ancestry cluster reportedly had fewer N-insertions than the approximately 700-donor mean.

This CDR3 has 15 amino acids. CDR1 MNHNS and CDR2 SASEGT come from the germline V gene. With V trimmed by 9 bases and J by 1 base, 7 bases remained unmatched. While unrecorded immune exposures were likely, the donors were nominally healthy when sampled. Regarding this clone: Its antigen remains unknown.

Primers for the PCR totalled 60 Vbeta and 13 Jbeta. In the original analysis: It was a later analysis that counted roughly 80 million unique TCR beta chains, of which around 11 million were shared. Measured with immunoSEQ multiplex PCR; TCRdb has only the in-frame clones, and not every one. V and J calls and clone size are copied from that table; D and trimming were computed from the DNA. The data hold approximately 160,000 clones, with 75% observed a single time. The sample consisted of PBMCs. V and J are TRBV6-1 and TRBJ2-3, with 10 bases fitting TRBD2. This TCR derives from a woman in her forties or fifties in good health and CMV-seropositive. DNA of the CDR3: TGTGCCAGTGATAGCGGGGGGCTCGGCACAGATACGCAGTATTTT. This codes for CASDSGGLGTDTQYF.